This T cell receptor (beta chain) was sequenced during a study of T cells in Graves' hyperthyroidism and ophthalmopathy. This CDR3 comprises 16 residues. Germline assignment: CDR1 MNHNS and CDR2 SASEGT. Germline trimming cut 5 bases from V and 6 bases from J; bases unmatched to any gene: 13. The source material, RNA transcripts, was used to amplify TCR beta CDR3 regions. TCR CDR3 underwent first-round RT-PCR with the HTBI primer set. A single record per CDR3 protein comes from TCRdb applying MiXCR to the multiplex PCR reads. Among 490,000 or so distinct CDR3 sequences listed, approximately 23% were seen once.

The rearrangement uses TRBV6-1 and TRBJ2-3; the match to TRBD2 covers 8 bases. This receptor was obtained from a woman aged 70-85 years with Graves' ophthalmopathy. Sequencing was performed on blood. Here the CDR3 DNA reads TGTGCCAGCAGTCTAGTGAGCGGGAGAGGGGATGATACGCAGTATTTT. It translates to CASSLVSGRGDDTQYF.